The subject of this entry is one T cell receptor beta chain. Its antigen has not been determined. Nothing much larger sits one base from this clone, and base qualities are not available. The sample originates from a study of control samples from healthy donors and cancer patients (dated by TCRdb to 2018 to 2021). The library was built by means of the immunoSEQ multiplex PCR assay. Not all clones reach the TCRdb copy of this immuneACCESS table, which keeps in-frame sequences only. Checked studies attribute under half of the gap to unresolved V genes and leave the rest unexplained. Here the sample has approximately 30,000 clones; roughly 95% occur a single time. In total, the top ten clones hold 6.6% of the sample. Trimming at the junction amounts to 3 bases on V and 0 bases on J, and the germline ends lie 12 bases apart. CDR1 and CDR2 (SEHNR, FQNEAQ) derive from the germline V gene (reference sequence). Including cysteine and phenylalanine, the CDR3 has 16 amino acids. Kept here is only the CDR3 DNA, which spans 48 bases and is read in frame from base 1.

Sample: blood. This receptor was taken from a man in his 60s in good health. The chain is encoded by TRBV7-9 joined to TRBJ1-3, with TRBD1 perhaps the D gene, on 6 matching bases. The CDR3 is CASSFQGIHSGNTIYF. The sequenced DNA is TGTGCCAGCAGCTTCCAGGGGATTCACTCTGGAAACACCATATATTTT. This CDR3, with the reference TRBV7-9 and TRBJ1-3 proteins standing in past its ends, gives the full variable domain DTGVSQNPRHKITKRGQNVTFRCDPISEHNRLYWYRQTLGQGPEFLTYFQNEAQLEKSRLLSDRFSAERPKGSFSTLEIQRTEQGDSAMYLCASSFQGIHSGNTIYFGEGSWLTVV.